This T cell receptor (beta chain) is drawn from a study of T cells in Graves' hyperthyroidism and ophthalmopathy (dated by TCRdb to the late 2010s). Study-level background: Peripheral blood was collected at initial diagnosis, before any treatment. A discovery cohort of about a hundred patients, about 40 with Graves' ophthalmopathy and about 58 with stable Graves' hyperthyroidism, was used to find distinguishing TCR V-J signatures. Prospective prediction of ophthalmopathy was tested in an independent validation cohort consisting of some 19 hyperthyroidism patients and more than 15 patients who later progressed to ophthalmopathy. For training and testing, the 80 to 100 patients in the discovery cohort were randomly divided in a 7:3 ratio. The study also compared thyroid tissue and blood T-cell repertoires from several Graves' hyperthyroidism patients. After sampling, hyperthyroidism patients received methimazole starting at 30 mg daily, and ophthalmopathy patients received high-dose intravenous methylprednisolone. According to the paper, TCR Vbeta CDR3 sequencing was carried out on about 140 peripheral blood samples, which came from more than 40 ophthalmopathy, 70 to 80 hyperthyroidism and about 17 progressor patients.

With respect to this clonotype: Its antigen is currently not known. A much larger clone differs by one base, so this may be a read error.

TCR beta CDR3 regions were amplified from RNA transcripts. The TCR CDR3 was subjected to a first round of RT-PCR using the HTBI primer set and the Qiagen OneStep RT-PCR kit. Libraries were constructed in a second round of multiplex PCR, after which size selection and purification were performed. The libraries were sequenced on an Illumina HiSeq2000 using paired-end 100 bp reads. As for the authors' bioinformatics: SOAPnuke was used to process the raw data, throwing out any read that contained adapters or uncalled bases, had a mean Phred below 15, or lacked an exact constant-primer or identifier match. High-quality paired reads were merged using COPE v1.2.5, and each unique nucleotide sequence was defined as a clonotype. Clonotypes were aligned to IMGT TRBV, TRBD and TRBJ reference segments using MiTCR v1.1. Only V-J combinations with frequency above 0.0001, covering 99% to 99.2% of repertoires, were analysed. A TCS score was defined as the ratio of F50 (clonal expansion) to E x V (chaos), with BLOSUM62-based TCRdist applied between CDR3 peptides within each V-J. Welch's t-statistics and random forest reduced around 520 V-J features to some 14, which were used in a naive Bayes classifier (R e1071). The similarity between thyroid and blood repertoires was quantified using the Morisita-Horn index. TCRdb's own reprocessing of the public reads used fastp at Q25 and MiXCR and kept productive beta chains. Rows merge per CDR3 protein into single entries with the most common DNA and genes. None of the V and J calls come from the authors' own analysis; TCRdb made them. For this sample the table gives 750,000 to 950,000 distinct CDR3 sequences, of which roughly 37% were detected only once. 8.9% of the sample rests with the top ten.

A patient counted as having stable Graves' hyperthyroidism if no progression to ophthalmopathy occurred over 18 months of follow-up. Hyperthyroidism patients were aged 18 to 65 years and newly diagnosed, with disease duration of less than 2 months. Patients with uncontrolled infections, other autoimmune diseases, pregnancy or lactation were excluded. Diagnoses were established on the basis of clinical symptoms, serum thyroxine and TRAb, thyroid ultrasound, and orbital computed tomography. PBMCs were isolated from roughly 10 ml of fresh peripheral blood by Ficoll-Paque density gradient centrifugation. Total RNA was extracted using Trizol reagent, and RNA quality was assessed on an Agilent 2100 Bioanalyzer. The junction carries 11 bases between V and J, which are trimmed by 2 bases and 6 bases respectively. From the germline V gene, CDR1 is SGDLS and CDR2 is YYNGEE. Including cysteine and phenylalanine, the CDR3 has 13 amino acids. The kept DNA is CDR3 alone, 39 bases in frame from the first base.

The study at large found these results: Most expanded thyroid clonotypes (frequency above 0.001) were also found in blood, which suggests that blood repertoires may mirror thyroid immune responses. Sample size was not statistically predetermined, and blinding of investigators to group allocation was not performed. In cross-validation, a model built on a 13 V-J signature told ophthalmopathy apart from stable hyperthyroidism with approximately 90% sensitivity and about 81% specificity, and in testing the same model reached 80%/75%. In validation, the model predicted progression to ophthalmopathy with about 71% sensitivity and about 72% specificity, a median of approximately 6.7 months before onset.

This clonotype was obtained from a man younger than 30 with Graves' hyperthyroidism. Source material: blood. This chain is built from TRBV9 and TRBJ1-1; 5 matching bases give a weak D call of TRBD1. DNA sequence: TGTGCCAGCAGCGTCGAACGGGGGGCTGAAGCTTTCTTT. Its protein product is CASSVERGAEAFF.